This T cell receptor beta chain was sequenced in a study of blood T cell repertoires in COVID-19. V lost 8 bases, J lost 5 bases, and 4 bases lay in between. The CDR3 has 9 residues. Germline CDR1 is MNHEY and CDR2 is SMNVEV (reference sequence). The repertoire was sequenced with immunoSEQ multiplex PCR; TCRdb's copy has only in-frame clones and lacks some. The sample has about 200,000 clones; 80% to 95% are singletons. Material for sequencing was peripheral blood. This receptor was taken from a man aged 45-65 years with acute or convalescent COVID-19. The chain recombines TRBV27 with TRBJ2-7; no definite D call. CDR3 loop: CASGHEQYF. The CDR3 coding sequence is TGTGCCAGCGGCCACGAGCAGTACTTC.